This T cell receptor (beta chain) was recorded in a study of response to subunit inactivated influenza vaccine. V lost 1 base, J lost 0 bases, and 3 bases lay in between. The CDR3 consists of 13 residues. Germline V gene sequence: CDR1 SGHKS, CDR2 YYEKEE (reference sequence). This clonotype was counted at least ten times. TCRdb re-called the RT-PCR reads through MiXCR, storing one row per CDR3 protein. The profile covers about 500,000 distinct CDR3 sequences, with 7.2% appearing a single time and over 10% taken by the ten largest. Sequenced here: PBMCs from blood, sampled 23 months after vaccination. The gene calls are TRBV5-5 and TRBJ2-3, with no clear D. The source is a man aged 45 to 70 who received an inactivated influenza vaccine. The CDR3 spells CASSLISTDTQYF. The CDR3 DNA follows: TGTGCCAGCAGCTTGATAAGCACAGATACGCAGTATTTT.